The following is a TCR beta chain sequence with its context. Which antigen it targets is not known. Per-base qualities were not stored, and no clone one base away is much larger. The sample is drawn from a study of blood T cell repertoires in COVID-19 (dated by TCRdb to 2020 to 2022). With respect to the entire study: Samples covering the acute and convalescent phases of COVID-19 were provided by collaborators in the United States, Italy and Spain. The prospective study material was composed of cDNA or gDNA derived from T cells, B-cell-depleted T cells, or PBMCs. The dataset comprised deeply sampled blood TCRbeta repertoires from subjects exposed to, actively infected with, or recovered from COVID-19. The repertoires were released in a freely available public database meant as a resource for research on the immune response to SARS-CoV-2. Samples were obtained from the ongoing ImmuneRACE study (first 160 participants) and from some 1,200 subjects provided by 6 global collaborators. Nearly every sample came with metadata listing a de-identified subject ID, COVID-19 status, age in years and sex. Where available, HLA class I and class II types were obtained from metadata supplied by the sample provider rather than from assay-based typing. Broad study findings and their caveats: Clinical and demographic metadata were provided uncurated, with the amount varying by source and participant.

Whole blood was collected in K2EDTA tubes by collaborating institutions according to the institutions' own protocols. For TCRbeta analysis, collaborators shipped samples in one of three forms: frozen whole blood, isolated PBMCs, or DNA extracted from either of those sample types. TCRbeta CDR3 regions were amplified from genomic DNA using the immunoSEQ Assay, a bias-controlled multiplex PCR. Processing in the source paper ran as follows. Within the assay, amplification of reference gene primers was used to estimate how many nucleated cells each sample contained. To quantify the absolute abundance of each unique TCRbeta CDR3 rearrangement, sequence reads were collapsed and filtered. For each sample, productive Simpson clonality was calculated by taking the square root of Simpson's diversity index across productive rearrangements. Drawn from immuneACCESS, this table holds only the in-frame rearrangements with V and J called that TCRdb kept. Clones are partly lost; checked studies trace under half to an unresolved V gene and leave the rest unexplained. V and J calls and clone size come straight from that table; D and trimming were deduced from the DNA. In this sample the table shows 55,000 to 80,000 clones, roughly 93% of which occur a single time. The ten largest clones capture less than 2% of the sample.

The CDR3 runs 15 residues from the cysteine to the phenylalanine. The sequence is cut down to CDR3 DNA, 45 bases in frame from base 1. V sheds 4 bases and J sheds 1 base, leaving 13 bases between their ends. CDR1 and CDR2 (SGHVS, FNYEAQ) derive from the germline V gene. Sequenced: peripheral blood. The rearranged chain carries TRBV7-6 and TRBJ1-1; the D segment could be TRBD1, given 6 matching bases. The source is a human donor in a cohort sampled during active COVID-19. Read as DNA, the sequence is TGTGCCAGCAGCTCAGCCGGGACAAGGAACACTGAAGCTTTCTTT. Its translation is CASSSAGTRNTEAFF.